The clone carrying this T cell receptor (beta chain) was recorded a few times. The antigen is unknown. The sample is drawn from a study of beta chain features in type 1 diabetes. On the study more broadly: The patient and healthy donor groups were comparable for age, gender and cell yields. Notes on the study in general: A definitive answer on HLA type influencing TCRB rearrangement was not reached here. Possible PCR preference for shorter templates applied equally to patients and controls. Since sequencing was performed on cDNA, cells with high TCR expression could be over-represented.

Isolated RNA was reverse transcribed in full, so expressed TCRB transcripts were sequenced. Assay used: immunoSEQ multiplex PCR; TCRdb lists only in-frame clones, some missing. The sample has 150,000 or so clones; about 9.2% are singletons. V was pared by 3 bases and J by 0 bases, with 9 bases between. CDR1 is SGHRS, CDR2 YFSETQ, per germline. This CDR3 is 14 amino acids long. This TCR came from a man between 18 and 29 years old in good health. The rearrangement links TRBV5-1 to TRBJ2-5, with D perhaps matching TRBD1 (6 bases). Material for sequencing was central memory CD4+ T cells from blood. CDR3 nucleotides: TGCGCCAGCAGCTCTCAGGGGTACCAAGAGACCCAGTACTTC. This sequence encodes CASSSQGYQETQYF.